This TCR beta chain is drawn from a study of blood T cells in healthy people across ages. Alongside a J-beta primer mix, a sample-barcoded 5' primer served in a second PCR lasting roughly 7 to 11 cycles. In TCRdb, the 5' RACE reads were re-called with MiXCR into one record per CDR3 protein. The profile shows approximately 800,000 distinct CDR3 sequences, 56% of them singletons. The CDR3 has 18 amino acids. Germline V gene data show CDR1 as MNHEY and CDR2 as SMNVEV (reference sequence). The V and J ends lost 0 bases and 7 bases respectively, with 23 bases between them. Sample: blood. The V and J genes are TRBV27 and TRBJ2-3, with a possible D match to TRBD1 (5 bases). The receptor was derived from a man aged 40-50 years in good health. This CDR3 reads CASSLSIGRLGVGNTQYF. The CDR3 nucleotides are TGTGCCAGCAGTTTATCCATCGGTCGGCTAGGGGTAGGAAATACGCAGTATTTT.